This T cell receptor (beta chain) emerged from a study of vaccination and CD4 T cells after COVID-19. With regard to this clonotype: Its matching antigen is unknown.

The length of the CDR3 is 14 residues. Trimming stripped 1 base from V and 7 bases from J, with 8 bases between. Sequenced with the Oncomine TCR Beta short-read assay was DNA taken from cultured CD4+ T cells. TCRdb re-analysed the PCR reads in MiXCR, keeping a single row per CDR3 protein. The table shows approximately 6,000 distinct CDR3 sequences, with roughly 52% occurring only once. Treatment indicated: roughly ten-day PBMC culture with coronavirus spike peptide pools or control peptides (ViraFEST assay). The receptor's source is a human donor who had recovered from COVID-19. Sequences were obtained from CD4+ T cells from blood, cultured in vitro. This rearrangement joins TRBV12-3 or TRBV12-4 to TRBJ1-6; D is undetermined. CDR3 protein: CASSLGGMNSPLHF. CDR3 DNA sequence: TGTGCCAGCAGTTTAGGGGGTATGAATTCACCCCTCCACTTT.